The clone carrying this T cell receptor beta chain showed up just a few times. As yet, its antigen is unknown. The CDR3 is 16 residues long. Trimming took off 0 bases at V and 4 bases at J, with 15 bases between the two ends. Germline CDR1 reads SGHDN; CDR2 reads FVKESK. Of the isolated RNA, all was reverse transcribed, and so the sequenced material was expressed TCRB transcripts. Sequencing used immunoSEQ multiplex PCR; TCRdb keeps in-frame clones, though not all of them. The sample carries about 360,000 clones, around 12% recorded once. The authors took one heparinised blood draw, averaging approximately 120 mL, from each donor. This entry is derived from a study of beta chain features in type 1 diabetes. Findings of the study overall: For Type 1 diabetes patients, all four CD4+ subsets carried TCRB CDR3s that were moderately but significantly shorter.

This chain joins TRBV14 and TRBJ1-2, with a weak D call TRBD1 (6 bases). Sequencing was done on a sample of naive CD4+ T cells from blood. This sequence originates from a man aged 18 to 29 in good health. The CDR3 bases are TGTGCCAGCAGCCAAGATAGAAGGGGCAGGGGCTATGGCTACACCTTC. Translated, it gives CASSQDRRGRGYGYTF.